The rows below give T cell receptor beta chains drawn from one sample of a study of blood T cell repertoires in COVID-19. Method: immunoSEQ multiplex PCR; TCRdb's copy keeps in-frame clones and lacks some. The table records around 100,000 clones, approximately 78% of them present only once. Sequencing was performed on peripheral blood. These receptors were collected from a man between 65 and 80 years old with acute or convalescent COVID-19. The CDR3 runs from the conserved cysteine through the conserved F or W. D genes are given only for firm matches. Clone size, where shown, is once, few, many, or a class for clones that have expanded.

clone size: NA
V gene: TRBV6-5
J gene: TRBJ2-7
D gene: TRBD2
CDR3 protein: CASTLTAGVNYEQYF
CDR3 DNA: TGTGCCAGCACCTTAACAGCGGGAGTTAATTACGAGCAGTACTTC

clone size: NA
V gene: TRBV6-5
J gene: TRBJ1-4
D gene: NA
CDR3 protein: CASSPGFGNEKLFF
CDR3 DNA: TGTGCCAGCAGTCCAGGGTTCGGTAATGAAAAACTGTTTTTT

clone size: NA
V gene: TRBV5-1
J gene: TRBJ1-2
D gene: TRBD1
CDR3 protein: CASSVGTGVYGYTF
CDR3 DNA: TGCGCCAGCAGCGTCGGGACAGGGGTCTATGGCTACACCTTC

clone size: NA
V gene: TRBV5-1
J gene: TRBJ2-6
D gene: NA
CDR3 protein: CASSLQAGSGANVLTF
CDR3 DNA: TGCGCCAGCAGCCTCCAGGCGGGTTCTGGGGCCAACGTCCTGACTTTC

clone size: NA
V gene: TRBV29-1
J gene: TRBJ1-1
D gene: NA
CDR3 protein: CSVEEGGGADTEAFF
CDR3 DNA: TGCAGCGTTGAAGAGGGAGGGGGAGCGGACACTGAAGCTTTCTTT

clone size: NA
V gene: TRBV2
J gene: TRBJ2-6
D gene: NA
CDR3 protein: CASSETDSGANVLTF
CDR3 DNA: TGTGCCAGCAGTGAAACAGACTCTGGGGCCAACGTCCTGACTTTC

clone size: NA
V gene: TRBV2
J gene: TRBJ2-7
D gene: TRBD2
CDR3 protein: CASSGEGEQYF
CDR3 DNA: TGTGCCAGCAGTGGGGAGGGCGAGCAGTACTTC

clone size: NA
V gene: TRBV5-1
J gene: TRBJ2-6
D gene: TRBD1
CDR3 protein: CASSLTQTGSGANVLTF
CDR3 DNA: TGCGCCAGCAGCTTAACACAGACAGGGTCTGGGGCCAACGTCCTGACTTTC

clone size: NA
V gene: TRBV9
J gene: TRBJ2-3
D gene: TRBD1
CDR3 protein: CASSPDRWGDTQYF
CDR3 DNA: TGTGCCAGCAGCCCGGACAGGTGGGGCGATACGCAGTATTTT

clone size: NA
V gene: TRBV5-5
J gene: TRBJ2-2
D gene: NA
CDR3 protein: CASSLGGWNTGELFF
CDR3 DNA: TGTGCCAGCAGCTTAGGAGGGTGGAACACCGGGGAGCTGTTTTTT

clone size: few
V gene: TRBV5-4
J gene: TRBJ2-5
D gene: TRBD2
CDR3 protein: CASSLGGSGRTETQYF
CDR3 DNA: TGTGCCAGCAGCTTGGGTGGTAGCGGGAGAACAGAGACCCAGTACTTC

clone size: NA
V gene: TRBV5-1
J gene: TRBJ2-2
D gene: NA
CDR3 protein: CASSSGQNTGELFF
CDR3 DNA: TGCGCCAGCAGTTCGGGACAGAACACCGGGGAGCTGTTTTTT

clone size: NA
V gene: TRBV6-5
J gene: TRBJ2-1
D gene: TRBD2
CDR3 protein: CASSRAGTSGIRQFF
CDR3 DNA: TGTGCCAGCAGTCGGGCAGGGACTAGCGGGATTCGTCAGTTCTTC

clone size: NA
V gene: TRBV7-2
J gene: TRBJ2-7
D gene: TRBD1
CDR3 protein: CASSLTGYEQYF
CDR3 DNA: TGTGCCAGCAGCTTGACAGGGTACGAGCAGTACTTC

clone size: NA
V gene: TRBV19
J gene: TRBJ2-1
D gene: NA
CDR3 protein: CASSMGRKAVLANEQFF
CDR3 DNA: TGTGCCAGTAGTATGGGGAGGAAGGCAGTATTGGCCAATGAGCAGTTCTTC

clone size: NA
V gene: TRBV14
J gene: TRBJ1-6
D gene: TRBD1
CDR3 protein: CASSQGDRANSPLHF
CDR3 DNA: TGTGCCAGCAGCCAAGGGGACAGGGCCAATTCACCCCTCCACTTT

clone size: NA
V gene: TRBV19
J gene: TRBJ1-2
D gene: NA
CDR3 protein: CASNRRGYGYTF
CDR3 DNA: TGTGCCAGTAACAGGAGAGGCTATGGCTACACCTTC

clone size: NA
V gene: TRBV18
J gene: TRBJ2-2
D gene: TRBD1
CDR3 protein: CASSPLDRGPNTGELFF
CDR3 DNA: TGTGCCAGCTCACCCTTGGACAGGGGGCCGAACACCGGGGAGCTGTTTTTT

clone size: NA
V gene: TRBV5-1
J gene: TRBJ2-7
D gene: NA
CDR3 protein: CASSLGALNEQYF
CDR3 DNA: TGCGCCAGCAGCTTGGGGGCCCTTAACGAGCAGTACTTC

clone size: NA
V gene: TRBV7-6
J gene: TRBJ1-4
D gene: TRBD1
CDR3 protein: CASSSAGGGYEKLFF
CDR3 DNA: TGTGCCAGCAGCTCGGCAGGGGGCGGGTATGAAAAACTGTTTTTT

clone size: NA
V gene: TRBV10-3
J gene: TRBJ2-3
D gene: TRBD1
CDR3 protein: CAISVRTGGGTDTQYF
CDR3 DNA: TGTGCCATCAGTGTCCGGACAGGGGGCGGAACAGATACGCAGTATTTT

clone size: NA
V gene: TRBV2
J gene: TRBJ1-2
D gene: NA
CDR3 protein: CALPQKDTDRLNYGYTF
CDR3 DNA: TGTGCCCTACCCCAAAAGGACACCGATCGCCTTAACTATGGCTACACCTTC

clone size: NA
V gene: TRBV6-7
J gene: TRBJ1-2
D gene: TRBD1
CDR3 protein: CASSYNRGGYGYTF
CDR3 DNA: TGTGCCAGCAGTTACAACAGGGGTGGCTATGGCTACACCTTC

clone size: NA
V gene: TRBV5-1
J gene: TRBJ2-6
D gene: NA
CDR3 protein: CASRRDTSGANVLTF
CDR3 DNA: TGCGCCAGCAGAAGGGACACCTCTGGGGCCAACGTCCTGACTTTC

clone size: NA
V gene: TRBV5-4
J gene: TRBJ1-4
D gene: TRBD1
CDR3 protein: CASSHRQGAYEKLFF
CDR3 DNA: TGTGCCAGCAGCCACAGACAGGGGGCCTATGAAAAACTGTTTTTT

clone size: NA
V gene: TRBV5-1
J gene: TRBJ1-1
D gene: NA
CDR3 protein: CASSFQGGNTEAFF
CDR3 DNA: TGCGCCAGCAGTTTTCAGGGCGGGAACACTGAAGCTTTCTTT

clone size: NA
V gene: TRBV5-1
J gene: TRBJ1-2
D gene: TRBD1
CDR3 protein: CASSSGGADYGYTF
CDR3 DNA: TGCGCCAGCAGCTCAGGGGGCGCGGACTATGGCTACACCTTC

clone size: once
V gene: TRBV28
J gene: TRBJ1-2
D gene: NA
CDR3 protein: CASSLLGGQIGYTF
CDR3 DNA: TGTGCCAGCAGTCTCCTGGGGGGGCAAATAGGCTACACCTTC

clone size: NA
V gene: TRBV18
J gene: TRBJ1-2
D gene: TRBD1
CDR3 protein: CASSQRTGDGYTF
CDR3 DNA: TGTGCCAGCTCACAAAGGACAGGGGATGGCTACACCTTC

clone size: NA
V gene: TRBV11-3
J gene: TRBJ2-3
D gene: NA
CDR3 protein: CASSPTGVDTQYF
CDR3 DNA: TGTGCCAGCAGCCCCACCGGGGTGGATACGCAGTATTTT

clone size: NA
V gene: TRBV5-4
J gene: TRBJ2-3
D gene: NA
CDR3 protein: CASSLAGTDTQYF
CDR3 DNA: TGTGCCAGCAGCCTGGCCGGTACAGATACGCAGTATTTT

clone size: NA
V gene: TRBV28
J gene: TRBJ1-4
D gene: NA
CDR3 protein: CASRAQDSNEKLFF
CDR3 DNA: TGTGCCAGCAGGGCTCAGGATTCTAATGAAAAACTGTTTTTT

clone size: NA
V gene: TRBV2
J gene: TRBJ1-2
D gene: NA
CDR3 protein: CASMALGGVNGYTF
CDR3 DNA: TGTGCCAGCATGGCATTAGGGGGGGTGAATGGCTACACCTTC

clone size: once
V gene: TRBV21-1
J gene: TRBJ1-4
D gene: NA
CDR3 protein: CASSKAERDISEKLFF
CDR3 DNA: TGTGCCAGCAGCAAAGCGGAGAGGGACATTAGTGAAAAACTGTTTTTT

clone size: NA
V gene: TRBV7-9
J gene: TRBJ1-5
D gene: NA
CDR3 protein: CASSAGGVNQPQHF
CDR3 DNA: TGTGCCAGCAGCGCCGGGGGGGTCAATCAGCCCCAGCATTTT

clone size: NA
V gene: TRBV7-8
J gene: TRBJ2-1
D gene: TRBD2
CDR3 protein: CASSPGAGGAGDEQFF
CDR3 DNA: TGTGCCAGCAGCCCAGGGGCGGGGGGCGCCGGGGATGAGCAGTTCTTC

clone size: NA
V gene: TRBV28
J gene: TRBJ1-5
D gene: NA
CDR3 protein: CASHTGNNQPQHF
CDR3 DNA: TGTGCCAGCCATACGGGAAACAATCAGCCCCAGCATTTT